This T cell receptor beta chain stems from a study of blood T cell repertoires in COVID-19. Overall study: Some COVID-19 samples were acute and others convalescent; all came from the United States, Italy and Spain.

Here immunoSEQ multiplex PCR was the method, and the copy in TCRdb shows in-frame clones only, minus some. The sample records 150,000 to 200,000 clones, approximately 86% being singletons. Across about two dozen US areas, participants ranged in age from roughly 18 to 95 years. Input material: PBMCs or T cells enriched from blood (not recorded which). The receptor comes from a woman aged 55-70 years with acute COVID-19.

CDR3 sequence reads: CASSTLGGGTEAFF. The CDR3 DNA reads TGTGCCAGCAGTACCCTTGGGGGAGGCACTGAAGCTTTCTTT. This chain joins TRBV25-1 and TRBJ1-1; TRBD1 is a possible D gene (5 bases). The germline V gene encodes CDR1 MGHDK and CDR2 SYGVNS. The CDR3 length is 14 residues. The V end was cut by 5 bases, the J end by 4 bases, with 14 bases between.